The rows below give T cell receptor beta chains drawn from one sample of a study of blood T cell repertoires in COVID-19. TCRdb's copy holds only in-frame clones and misses some; the assay was immunoSEQ multiplex PCR. Here the sample spans roughly 70,000 clones, approximately 89% being singletons. Sequencing was performed on peripheral blood. The receptors were sampled from a man aged 50-59 years with COVID-19, enrolled during active disease. The CDR3 runs from the conserved cysteine through the conserved F or W. The D gene is left open where the match is weak. Clone size is not always given. Where it is, it says once, few, many or a class for expanded clones.

D gene	V gene	J gene	clone size	CDR3 protein	CDR3 DNA
-	TRBV7-9	TRBJ2-1	-	CASSLGPPPYNEQFF	TGTGCCAGCAGCTTGGGGCCCCCCCCTTACAATGAGCAGTTCTTC
-	TRBV7-9	TRBJ2-1	-	CASSLIDNEQFF	TGTGCCAGCAGCCTAATAGATAATGAGCAGTTCTTC
-	TRBV28	TRBJ1-1	few	CASSFNMNTEAFF	TGTGCCAGCAGTTTTAACATGAACACTGAAGCTTTCTTT
TRBD1	TRBV28	TRBJ2-7	-	CASSSPYRGRYEQYF	TGTGCCAGCAGTTCACCCTACAGGGGCCGTTACGAGCAGTACTTC
TRBD1	TRBV6-5	TRBJ1-5	once	CASRRQGGTSQPQHF	TGTGCCAGCAGGAGACAGGGTGGCACCAGTCAGCCCCAGCATTTT
-	TRBV6-5	TRBJ1-1	-	CASSYTGKNTEAFF	TGTGCCAGCAGTTACACAGGAAAGAACACTGAAGCTTTCTTT
TRBD1	TRBV27	TRBJ2-2	-	CASSDGMGRGSTGELFF	TGTGCCAGCAGTGACGGTATGGGCAGGGGGTCGACCGGGGAGCTGTTTTTT
-	TRBV5-1	TRBJ2-7	-	CASSLGLGDEQYF	TGCGCCAGCAGCTTGGGGCTGGGAGACGAGCAGTACTTC
TRBD2	TRBV6-5	TRBJ2-5	-	CASNSGSRGETQYF	TGTGCCAGCAACAGCGGGAGTCGAGGAGAGACCCAGTACTTC
-	TRBV5-1	TRBJ2-7	-	CASSLVPGITYEQYF	TGCGCCAGCAGCTTGGTTCCGGGGATAACCTACGAGCAGTACTTC
-	TRBV18	TRBJ2-1	-	CASSLQEGDEQFF	TGTGCCAGCTCCTTACAGGAAGGCGATGAGCAGTTCTTC
TRBD2	TRBV7-2	TRBJ2-1	-	CASSPQAGAAYNEQFF	TGTGCCAGCAGCCCACAGGCGGGAGCCGCCTACAATGAGCAGTTCTTC
-	TRBV4-1	TRBJ2-1	-	CASRLEEYNEQFF	TGCGCCAGCAGGCTAGAAGAGTACAATGAGCAGTTCTTC
-	TRBV30	TRBJ1-4	-	CAWSSGGRKLFF	TGTGCCTGGAGTTCCGGAGGACGAAAACTGTTTTTT
TRBD2	TRBV5-4	TRBJ2-5	-	CASSPRPAAGKETQYF	TGTGCCAGCAGCCCCCGGCCTGCAGCGGGGAAGGAGACCCAGTACTTC
-	TRBV19	TRBJ1-6	few	CASRGFDSPLHF	TGTGCCAGTAGGGGCTTTGATTCACCCCTCCACTTT
-	TRBV7-2	TRBJ2-7	few	CASSSGAGPYEQYF	TGTGCCAGCAGCTCCGGTGCAGGGCCCTACGAGCAGTACTTC
-	TRBV19	TRBJ2-1	-	CASSIRASIYNEQFF	TGTGCCAGTAGTATTAGGGCTAGCATCTACAATGAGCAGTTCTTC
TRBD1	TRBV27	TRBJ1-6	-	CASSWDRVNSPLHF	TGTGCCAGCAGCTGGGACAGGGTTAATTCACCCCTCCACTTT
-	TRBV4-3	TRBJ2-3	-	CASSQDLVGTDTQYF	TGCGCCAGCAGCCAAGATCTAGTGGGTACAGATACGCAGTATTTT
TRBD2	TRBV5-4	TRBJ2-3	-	CASRPGTSDTDTQYF	TGTGCCAGCAGGCCCGGGACTAGCGACACAGATACGCAGTATTTT
TRBD2	TRBV7-2	TRBJ2-3	-	CASSSLAGFTDTQYF	TGTGCCAGCAGTTCTCTAGCGGGTTTCACAGATACGCAGTATTTT
TRBD1	TRBV30	TRBJ2-5	-	CAHGTGAIQETQYF	TGTGCCCATGGGACAGGGGCTATTCAAGAGACCCAGTACTTC
-	TRBV5-6	TRBJ1-4	-	CASSRQPTNEKLFF	TGTGCCAGCAGCCGACAGCCAACTAATGAAAAACTGTTTTTT
-	TRBV11-1	TRBJ2-1	once	CASSLYRSSYNEQFF	TGTGCCAGCAGCTTATACAGATCGTCCTACAATGAGCAGTTCTTC
-	TRBV4-2	TRBJ1-2	once	CASSQGDTGRGYTF	TGTGCCAGCAGCCAAGGAGACACCGGCCGCGGCTACACCTTC
-	TRBV18	TRBJ1-1	-	CASSPPRGLNTEAFF	TGTGCCAGCTCACCACCGCGGGGTCTGAACACTGAAGCTTTCTTT
TRBD2	TRBV3-1/TRBV3-2	TRBJ2-3	-	CASSQATGTREEVTQYF	TGTGCCAGCAGCCAGGCTACCGGGACTAGGGAAGAAGTTACGCAGTATTTT
-	TRBV18	TRBJ2-3	-	CASSSTGSRMDTQYF	TGTGCCAGCTCATCCACGGGATCGAGAATGGATACGCAGTATTTT
-	TRBV19	TRBJ2-7	-	CASSWGAYEQYF	TGTGCCAGTAGTTGGGGGGCCTACGAGCAGTACTTC
-	TRBV29-1	TRBJ1-5	-	CSVRTASNQPQHF	TGCAGCGTTAGGACAGCGAGCAATCAGCCCCAGCATTTT
TRBD1	TRBV12-3/TRBV12-4	TRBJ2-5	-	CASSRGETQYF	TGTGCCAGCAGCAGGGGGGAGACCCAGTACTTC
TRBD1	TRBV19	TRBJ1-5	-	CASSTEGQRNQPQHF	TGTGCCAGTAGTACCGAGGGACAGAGAAATCAGCCCCAGCATTTT
-	TRBV11-1	TRBJ2-1	-	CASSRQGGSPYNEQFF	TGTGCCAGCAGCCGACAGGGAGGTAGCCCCTACAATGAGCAGTTCTTC
TRBD2	TRBV28	TRBJ2-2	-	CASSLGGLAGIGELFF	TGTGCCAGCAGTTTAGGGGGACTAGCGGGAATAGGGGAGCTGTTTTTT
TRBD2	TRBV29-1	TRBJ2-3	-	CSVDLAGTSTDTQYF	TGCAGCGTTGATCTAGCGGGGACTAGCACAGATACGCAGTATTTT
TRBD2	TRBV4-2	TRBJ2-1	-	CASSQDGGLAGAYNEQFF	TGTGCCAGCAGCCAAGATGGGGGTCTAGCGGGAGCCTACAATGAGCAGTTCTTC
-	TRBV21-1	TRBJ1-1	-	CAGITGRDTEAFF	TGTGCCGGAATCACAGGGAGGGACACTGAAGCTTTCTTT